This entry lists 17 T cell receptor beta chains sequenced from one sample in a study of OX40 agonist ivuxolimab in advanced cancers. Method: immunoSEQ multiplex PCR; TCRdb's copy keeps in-frame clones and lacks some. This table holds some 60,000 clones, around 86% found once. Sequencing used CD4+ or CD8+ T cells sorted from blood, obtained in a trial of the OX40 agonist ivuxolimab. These receptors all come from an adult with an advanced solid tumor such as melanoma, head and neck, liver or kidney cancer.

V usage is TRBV27 and J usage is TRBJ2-2; D assignment may be TRBD1 or TRBD2 (5 bases each). This CDR3 has 15 amino acids. Trimming pared 3 bases from V and 1 base from J, leaving 9 bases between. Germline CDR1 reads MNHEY; CDR2 reads SMNVEV (reference sequence). The CDR3 reads CASSLGGGNTGELFF. The DNA for the CDR3 is TGTGCCAGCAGTTTGGGTGGGGGGAACACCGGGGAGCTGTTTTTT.

This chain links TRBV6-5 with TRBJ2-3; TRBD2 agrees at 8 bases. In germline, CDR1 is MNHEY, CDR2 SVGAGI. Trimming removed 4 bases from V and 1 base from J; junction bases left unmatched: 4. This CDR3 is 15 amino acids long. This chain's CDR3 is CASSSGRGGTDTQYF. The CDR3 coding sequence is TGTGCCAGCAGTTCCGGGCGGGGGGGCACAGATACGCAGTATTTT.

The V and J genes are TRBV6-1 and TRBJ1-2; D is ambiguous. The V gene lost 0 bases and the J gene lost 8 bases, with 10 bases spanning the gap. Per the germline V gene, CDR1 is MNHNS and CDR2 is SASEGT. This CDR3 contains 13 residues. CDR3 in DNA: TGTGCCAGCAGTGAAGCGGACTTCACAGGCTACACCTTC. Translating gives CASSEADFTGYTF.

In this sample, this clone turned up a few times. The gene calls are TRBV10-3 and TRBJ2-7; 9 bases line up with TRBD1. V trimming: 6 bases; J trimming: 4 bases; junction bases outside the gene matches: 4. The length of the CDR3 is 13 residues. Looked up from germline, CDR1 is ENHRY and CDR2 is SYGVKD. The CDR3 protein is CAISRQGEYEQYF. CDR3 in DNA: TGTGCCATCAGCCGACAGGGGGAGTACGAGCAGTACTTC.

This chain connects TRBV4-1 to TRBJ1-1; 7 bases align to TRBD1. V shed 2 bases and J 5 bases; nucleotides not matched to a gene: 8. The germline V gene has CDR1 MGHRA and CDR2 YSYEKL. The CDR3 consists of 15 residues. The CDR3 region has the DNA TGCGCCAGCAGCCAATCCGACAGGGTAGGTACTGAAGCTTTCTTT. Protein: CASSQSDRVGTEAFF.

The V call is TRBV4-1, the J call TRBJ1-3, with 7 bases that match TRBD1. Germline values: CDR1 MGHRA, CDR2 YSYEKL. The length of the CDR3 is 15 residues. After removal of 2 bases from V and 10 bases from J, the junction contained 11 bases not matched to a gene. CDR3 sequence reads: CASSQTGTVKGTIYF. CDR3 coding DNA: TGCGCCAGCAGCCAAACCGGGACAGTTAAAGGAACCATATATTTT.

The gene calls are TRBV28 and TRBJ2-4; 9 nucleotides align to TRBD1. V lost 6 bases and J lost 5; bases outside the gene matches: 2. This CDR3 has 13 residues. Germline lookup yields CDR1 MDHEN and CDR2 SYDVKM. CDR3 nucleotide sequence: TGTGCCAGCAGCACAGGGGGCGAAAACATTCAGTACTTC. Its protein is CASSTGGENIQYF.

V usage is TRBV7-3 and J usage is TRBJ2-3; no firm D call. The CDR3 runs 15 residues. Germline loops: CDR1 SGHTA, CDR2 FQGTGA. V lost 1 base, J lost 4 bases, and 12 bases lay in between. The CDR3 bases are TGTGCCAGCAGCTTAATGGTAGGAGCCGCAGATACGCAGTATTTT. Protein: CASSLMVGAADTQYF.

The rearrangement links TRBV11-3 to TRBJ2-1; TRBD1 aligns across 9 bases. The CDR3 covers 15 residues. The trim removed 3 bases at V and 3 bases at J, leaving 3 bases unmatched. Germline V gene lookup returns CDR1 SGHNT and CDR2 YENEEA. In DNA form, the CDR3 reads TGTGCCAGCAGCTTTACAGGGGGCCGCTACAATGAGCAGTTCTTC. The encoded protein is CASSFTGGRYNEQFF. Combining the CDR3 with reference TRBV11-3 and TRBJ2-1 gives the whole variable domain EAGVVQSPRYKIIEKKQPVAFWCNPISGHNTLYWYLQNLGQGPELLIRYENEEAVDDSQLPKDRFSAERLKGVDSTLKIQPAELGDSAVYLCASSFTGGRYNEQFFGPGTRLTVL.

V usage is TRBV19 and J usage is TRBJ2-7; D possibly corresponds to TRBD1 (6 bases). The V gene lost 4 bases and the J gene lost 1 base, with 8 bases spanning the gap. Germline V gene lookup returns CDR1 LNHDA and CDR2 SQIVND (reference sequence). There are 13 residues in the CDR3. The CDR3 loop reads CASSRQGSYEQYF. The DNA for the CDR3 is TGTGCCAGTAGTAGGCAGGGGTCCTACGAGCAGTACTTC.

This clone occurred once. The CDR3 loop is CASSPGRGANTEAFF. Written as DNA, the CDR3 is TGTGCCAGCAGCCCCGGGAGGGGGGCGAACACTGAAGCTTTCTTT. The gene calls are TRBV9 and TRBJ1-1; maybe TRBD1 (6 bases). This CDR3 has 15 amino acids. CDR1 and CDR2 from the germline V gene are SGDLS and YYNGEE. With 4 bases removed from V and 1 base from J, the gap between germline ends came to 14 bases.

This clone is medium-sized (0.01 to 0.1%) by share. Other DNA sequences in the same sample also yield this CDR3. The chain has TRBV9 and TRBJ1-2; D remains ambiguous. V lost 0 bases, J lost 1 base, and 4 bases lay in between. The germline V gene encodes CDR1 SGDLS and CDR2 YYNGEE. CDR3 size: 13 residues. The CDR3 DNA follows: TGTGCCAGCAGCGTAGTAAGTAACTATGGCTACACCTTC. It codes for CASSVVSNYGYTF.

The rearrangement links TRBV4-1 to TRBJ1-1; TRBD1 is a possible D gene (6 bases). Trimming left V 2 bases short and J 2 bases short, with 12 bases between. The CDR3 spans 15 residues. Germline CDR1 reads MGHRA; CDR2 reads YSYEKL. The CDR3 region has the DNA TGCGCCAGCAGCCAATGGGAGGGACAAAACACTGAAGCTTTCTTT. Its translation is CASSQWEGQNTEAFF.

The CDR3 coding sequence is TGTGCCTGGAGTCAAAAATTTGGACCAGGGCGGAACACTGAAGCTTTCTTT. Encoded protein: CAWSQKFGPGRNTEAFF. The V call is TRBV30, the J call TRBJ1-1, with D tentatively TRBD1 (5 bases). Trimming removed 2 bases from V and 1 base from J, with 20 bases in between. From germline, CDR1 is GTSNPN and CDR2 SVGIG (reference sequence). The CDR3 runs 17 residues.

The chain carries TRBV5-1 and TRBJ2-1, with a weak D call TRBD1 (6 bases). The CDR3 has 20 residues. Trimming took off 4 bases at V and 0 bases at J, with 26 bases between the two ends. Germline loops: CDR1 SGHRS, CDR2 YFSETQ. The CDR3 reads CASSGMVGRITGSSYNEQFF. In DNA, the CDR3 is TGCGCCAGCAGCGGAATGGTGGGGAGAATCACAGGGAGCTCCTACAATGAGCAGTTCTTC.

The gene calls are TRBV9 and TRBJ2-3; 7 positions match TRBD2. This CDR3 has 16 residues. V lost 2 bases to trimming and J lost 3 bases; unmatched junction nucleotides: 9. Germline V gives CDR1 SGDLS, CDR2 YYNGEE. The CDR3 reads CASSVGWEGRTDTQYF. DNA for the CDR3: TGTGCCAGCAGCGTCGGATGGGAGGGCCGGACAGATACGCAGTATTTT.

The rearrangement links TRBV6-6 to TRBJ1-1; D gene ambiguous. V shed 6 bases and J shed 6 bases, with 14 bases lying between them. Germline loops: CDR1 MNHNY, CDR2 SVGAGI (reference sequence). The length of the CDR3 is 13 residues. The CDR3: CASSGAGVAEAFF. CDR3 in DNA: TGTGCCAGCAGCGGAGCTGGGGTAGCTGAAGCTTTCTTT.